This T cell receptor (beta chain) is from a study of T cell responses to AZD1222 COVID-19 vaccine. Libraries were prepared by immunoSEQ multiplex PCR; TCRdb keeps only in-frame clonotypes and omits some of them. The sample carries roughly 60,000 clones, around 83% recorded once. The CDR3 has 15 residues. The germline gives CDR1 GTSNPN, CDR2 SVGIG (reference sequence). V trimming: 3 bases; J trimming: 5 bases; junction bases outside the gene matches: 8. Comments on this clone: What it binds is not known. Other DNA sequences in the same sample also yield this CDR3.

Study conclusions and caveats: Baseline testing showed seropositivity in only six AZD1222 recipients.

Sequencing used peripheral blood, obtained on day 0 of AZD1222 vaccination. The sequence derives from an adult in good health. The chain combines TRBV30 with TRBJ2-2, with 8 bases that match TRBD2. CDR3 DNA: TGTGCCTGGAGGGGGCGGGGGACTAGTACCGGGGAGCTGTTTTTT. It codes for CAWRGRGTSTGELFF.